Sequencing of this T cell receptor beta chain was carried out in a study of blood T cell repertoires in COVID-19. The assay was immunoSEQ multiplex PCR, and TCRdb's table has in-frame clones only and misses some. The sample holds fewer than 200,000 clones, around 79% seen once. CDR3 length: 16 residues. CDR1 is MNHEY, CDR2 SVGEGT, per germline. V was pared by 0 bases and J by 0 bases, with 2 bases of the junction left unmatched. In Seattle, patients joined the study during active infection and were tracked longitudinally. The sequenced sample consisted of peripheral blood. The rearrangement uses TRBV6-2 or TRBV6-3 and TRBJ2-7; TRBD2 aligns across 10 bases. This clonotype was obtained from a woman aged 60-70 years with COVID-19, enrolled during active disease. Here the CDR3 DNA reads TGTGCCAGCAGTTACTCGCTAGCGGGGGACTCCTACGAGCAGTACTTC. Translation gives CASSYSLAGDSYEQYF.